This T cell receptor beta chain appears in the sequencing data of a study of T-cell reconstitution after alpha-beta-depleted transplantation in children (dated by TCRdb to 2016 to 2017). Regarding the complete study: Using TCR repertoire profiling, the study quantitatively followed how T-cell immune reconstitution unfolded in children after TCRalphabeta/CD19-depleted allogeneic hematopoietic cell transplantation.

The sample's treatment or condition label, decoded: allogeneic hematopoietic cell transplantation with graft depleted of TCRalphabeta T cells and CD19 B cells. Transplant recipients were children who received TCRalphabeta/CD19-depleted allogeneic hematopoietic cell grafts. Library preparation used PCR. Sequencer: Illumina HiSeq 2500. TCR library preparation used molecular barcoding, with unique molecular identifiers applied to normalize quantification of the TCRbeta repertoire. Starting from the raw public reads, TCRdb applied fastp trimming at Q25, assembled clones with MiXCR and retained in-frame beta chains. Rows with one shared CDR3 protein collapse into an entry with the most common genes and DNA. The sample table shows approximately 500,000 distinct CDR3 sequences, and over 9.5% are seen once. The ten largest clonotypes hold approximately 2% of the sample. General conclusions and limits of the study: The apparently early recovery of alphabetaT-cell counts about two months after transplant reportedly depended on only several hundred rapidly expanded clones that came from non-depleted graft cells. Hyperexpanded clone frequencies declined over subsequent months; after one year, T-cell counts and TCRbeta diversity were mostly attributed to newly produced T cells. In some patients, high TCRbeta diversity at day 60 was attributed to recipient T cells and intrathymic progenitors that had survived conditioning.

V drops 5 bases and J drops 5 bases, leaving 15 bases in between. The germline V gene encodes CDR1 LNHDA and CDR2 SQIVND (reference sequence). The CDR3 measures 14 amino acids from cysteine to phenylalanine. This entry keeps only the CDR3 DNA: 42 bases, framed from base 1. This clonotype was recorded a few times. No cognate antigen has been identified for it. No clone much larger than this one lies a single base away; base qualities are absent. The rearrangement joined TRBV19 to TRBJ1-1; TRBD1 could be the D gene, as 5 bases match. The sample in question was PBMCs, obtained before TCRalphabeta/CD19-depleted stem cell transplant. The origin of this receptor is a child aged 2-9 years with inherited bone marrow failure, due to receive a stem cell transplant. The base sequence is TGTGCCAGTAGTCTTAGCCTAGGGGTGACTGAAGCTTTCTTT. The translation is CASSLSLGVTEAFF.